This T cell receptor beta chain was captured by sequencing in a study of blood T cell repertoires in COVID-19. The protocol was immunoSEQ multiplex PCR, while the TCRdb copy is restricted to in-frame clones and leaves out a portion. The repertoire holds 45,000 to 55,000 clones, with over 65% as singletons. V was clipped by 4 bases and J by 6 bases; unmatched bases: 14. Germline V CDR1 and CDR2: SGHRS, YFSETQ. The CDR3 totals 16 residues. This TCR was sampled from a human donor in a cohort sampled during active COVID-19. Sequencing used peripheral blood. J is TRBJ2-7 and V is TRBV5-1; 9 positions match TRBD1. The CDR3: CASSPPLGQGFSEQYF. CDR3 bases: TGCGCCAGCAGCCCCCCTCTGGGACAGGGTTTCAGCGAGCAGTACTTC.